Listed here are 24 T cell receptor beta chains from one sample, sequenced in a study of blood T cell repertoires in COVID-19. Sequencing was performed with immunoSEQ multiplex PCR; in TCRdb, only in-frame clones are kept and a portion is missing. The data show 200,000 to 250,000 clones, roughly four fifths seen once. Sequenced input: PBMCs or T cells enriched from blood (not recorded which). These TCRs come from a man in his sixties who had recovered from COVID-19.

This clone occurred once. The CDR3 sequence is CASRRPGGESTGELFF. The CDR3 nucleotides are TGTGCCAGCAGGAGGCCGGGGGGCGAATCCACCGGGGAGCTGTTTTTT. This chain uses TRBV7-9 with TRBJ2-2, with TRBD2 as a possible D gene (7 bases). V lost 6 bases to trimming and J lost 4 bases, with 18 bases between them. CDR3 length: 16 amino acids. The germline gives CDR1 SEHNR, CDR2 FQNEAQ (reference sequence).

The chain uses TRBV7-2 and TRBJ2-3; TRBD2 aligns across 9 bases. CDR1 and CDR2 from the germline V gene are SGHTA and FQGNSA. The length of the CDR3 is 16 residues. V shed 5 bases, J shed 1 base, and the junction held 7 bases outside the gene matches. The CDR3 protein is CASSNKRGVRTDTQYF. The CDR3 DNA reads TGTGCCAGCAGCAATAAGCGGGGGGTGCGCACAGATACGCAGTATTTT.

This clone has more than one count but fewer than ten. The chain recombines TRBV7-3 with TRBJ2-2, with a tentative D call TRBD1 (6 bases). Germline V gene sequence: CDR1 SGHTA, CDR2 FQGTGA. CDR3 length: 15 amino acids. V dropped 0 bases and J dropped 5 bases, with 10 bases sitting between them. This chain's CDR3 is CASSLTGTKTGELFF. CDR3 nucleotides: TGTGCCAGCAGCTTAACAGGGACAAAGACCGGGGAGCTGTTTTTT.

The rearrangement joins TRBV7-9 to TRBJ2-2, with 7 bases identical to TRBD1. Germline-derived CDR1 and CDR2 are SEHNR and FQNEAQ (reference sequence). The CDR3 has 15 amino acids. After removal of 3 bases from V and 4 bases from J, the junction contained 5 bases not matched to a gene. This CDR3 is CASSFDRAVTGELFF. Written as DNA, the CDR3 is TGTGCCAGCAGCTTCGACAGGGCAGTCACCGGGGAGCTGTTTTTT.

As concerns this clone: The junction and the germline gene differ at one end; a read error may be behind it. The rearrangement uses TRBV27 and TRBJ2-1; a weak D match, TRBD2 (6 bases). The CDR3 is 15 amino acids. Germline V CDR1 and CDR2: MNHEY, SMNVEV (reference sequence). The CDR3 DNA follows: TGTGCCAGCAGCTTATTGGGAGGTGGAGGGCAGGGGCAGTTCTTC. It yields the protein CASSLLGGGGQGQFF.

This clone appeared a few times. The V and J genes are TRBV7-2 and TRBJ1-2, with D possibly matching TRBD1 (6 bases). The V gene lost 2 bases and the J gene lost 6 bases, with 13 bases spanning the gap. The CDR3 consists of 14 residues. Germline values: CDR1 SGHTA, CDR2 FQGNSA. The CDR3 DNA reads as TGTGCCAGCAGCTTAATCCGGACAGATAATGGCTACACCTTC. It codes for CASSLIRTDNGYTF.

This chain connects TRBV19 to TRBJ2-7; TRBD2 is a possible D gene (5 bases). CDR1 LNHDA and CDR2 SQIVND come from the germline V gene (reference sequence). Trimming took 5 bases from V and 1 from J, leaving 6 bases between them. The CDR3 spans 12 residues. The CDR3 loop reads CASSPGSYEQYF. CDR3 nucleotides: TGTGCCAGTAGTCCGGGGTCCTACGAGCAGTACTTC.

The V gene is TRBV5-1, the J gene TRBJ1-5, with 12 positions matching TRBD1. After removal of 3 bases from V and 1 base from J, the junction contained 17 bases not matched to a gene. Germline loops: CDR1 SGHRS, CDR2 YFSETQ. The CDR3 runs 21 residues. CDR3 in amino acids: CASSSERRPGQGAPSNQPQHF. As DNA, the CDR3 is TGCGCCAGCAGCTCAGAACGGAGGCCGGGACAGGGGGCGCCGAGCAATCAGCCCCAGCATTTT.

The V gene is TRBV19, the J gene TRBJ2-1; 10 bases are a match to TRBD2. The CDR3 loop spans 19 amino acids. The trim removed 1 base at V and 6 bases at J, leaving 15 bases unmatched. Germline CDR1 and CDR2: LNHDA and SQIVND (reference sequence). CDR3 amino acids: CASSIGPGLAVEKGNEQFF. The DNA of the CDR3 is TGTGCCAGTAGTATAGGGCCCGGACTAGCGGTGGAGAAAGGCAATGAGCAGTTCTTC. The whole variable domain, filled in from reference TRBV19 and TRBJ2-1, reads DGGITQSPKYLFRKEGQNVTLSCEQNLNHDAMYWYRQDPGQGLRLIYYSQIVNDFQKGDIAEGYSVSREKKESFPLTVTSAQKNPTAFYLCASSIGPGLAVEKGNEQFFGPGTRLTVL.

The rearrangement joins TRBV27 to TRBJ1-2; TRBD1 matches 8 bases. This CDR3 contains 14 residues. Germline V CDR1 and CDR2: MNHEY, SMNVEV (reference sequence). With V trimmed by 5 bases and J by 8 bases, 10 bases remained unmatched. The CDR3 sequence is CASSRNNRGTGYTF. The CDR3, as DNA: TGTGCCAGCAGTCGAAATAACAGGGGGACGGGCTACACCTTC.

This clone occurred once. The chain recombines TRBV27 with TRBJ1-2; 8 bases are a match to TRBD1. The CDR3 spans 13 residues. Per germline, CDR1 MNHEY and CDR2 SMNVEV (reference sequence). Germline trimming cut 6 bases from V and 2 bases from J; bases unmatched to any gene: 2. In DNA, the CDR3 is TGTGCCAGCAGGAGGGACAGGAACTATGGCTACACCTTC. It codes for CASRRDRNYGYTF.

V usage is TRBV2 and J usage is TRBJ1-2, with 7 bases fitting TRBD1. Germline V gene lookup returns CDR1 SNHLY and CDR2 FYNNEI. After removal of 3 bases from V and 5 bases from J, the junction contained 6 bases not matched to a gene. This CDR3 spans 14 amino acids. In DNA, the CDR3 is TGTGCCAGCAGTGATGGAGGGGGCGTATATGGCTACACCTTC. This gives the protein CASSDGGGVYGYTF.

The chain combines TRBV10-3 with TRBJ1-1; 9 nucleotides line up with TRBD1. The germline V gene has CDR1 ENHRY and CDR2 SYGVKD. CDR3 length: 15 amino acids. V was clipped by 10 bases and J by 1 base; unmatched bases: 10. As DNA, the CDR3 is TGTGCCACCAGACAGGGGGAGTCAGGGAACACTGAAGCTTTCTTT. This codes for CATRQGESGNTEAFF.

The rearrangement uses TRBV29-1 and TRBJ2-3, with 11 bases matching TRBD2. This CDR3 region has 16 residues. After removal of 2 bases from V and 2 bases from J, the junction contained 6 bases not matched to a gene. Per germline, CDR1 SQVTM and CDR2 ANQGSEA. The DNA for the CDR3 is TGCAGCGTTGAACCTAGCGGGGGGAGAGTCACAGATACGCAGTATTTT. Protein product: CSVEPSGGRVTDTQYF.

The chain joins TRBV13 to TRBJ2-7; D remains ambiguous. Germline V lookup: CDR1 PRHDT, CDR2 FYEKMQ (reference sequence). V gave up 5 bases and J gave up 2 bases, with 13 bases separating them. There are 14 residues in the CDR3. The CDR3 bases are TGTGCCAGCAGCGCGCGCGGTCGAACCTACGAGCAGTACTTC. As protein: CASSARGRTYEQYF.

This clone has only one observation. The chain carries TRBV19 and TRBJ1-1; maybe TRBD1 (5 bases). Deletions cut 1 base from V and 3 bases from J, with 9 bases between. The germline CDR1 and CDR2 sequences are LNHDA and SQIVND (reference sequence). The CDR3 consists of 14 residues. This CDR3 reads CASSIGRGYTEAFF. In DNA, the CDR3 is TGTGCCAGTAGTATAGGTAGGGGCTACACTGAAGCTTTCTTT.

The chain combines TRBV6-5 with TRBJ1-1, with TRBD1 matching over 7 bases. The trim removed 2 bases at V and 3 bases at J, leaving 6 bases unmatched. CDR1 is MNHEY, CDR2 SVGAGI, per germline. This CDR3 contains 15 residues. The CDR3 protein is CASSYDRVEDTEAFF. CDR3 bases: TGTGCCAGCAGTTACGACAGGGTGGAGGACACTGAAGCTTTCTTT.

This chain joins TRBV10-3 and TRBJ2-2; D gene uncertain. V was pared by 2 bases and J by 6 bases, with 7 bases between. CDR1 is ENHRY, CDR2 SYGVKD, per germline. The length of the CDR3 is 13 residues. This chain's CDR3 is CAISEIVPGELFF. The CDR3 DNA follows: TGTGCCATCAGTGAGATAGTTCCCGGGGAGCTGTTTTTT.

This clone has more than one count but fewer than ten. The genes are TRBV19 and TRBJ1-2, with TRBD1 matching over 7 bases. With V trimmed by 5 bases and J by 4 bases, 7 bases remained unmatched. The CDR3 spans 14 residues. CDR1 is LNHDA and CDR2 is SQIVND in the germline V gene (reference sequence). Here the CDR3 reads CASSHTGTVYGYTF. The CDR3 DNA reads as TGTGCCAGTAGTCATACCGGGACAGTCTATGGCTACACCTTC.

The V call is TRBV5-6, the J call TRBJ2-5; 8 nucleotides agree with TRBD1. The CDR3 is 13 residues long. CDR1 SGHDT and CDR2 YYEEEE come from the germline V gene. With 2 bases clipped from V and 5 bases from J, the junction kept 2 bases outside the gene matches. CDR3 sequence reads: CASSFGQGETQYF. The CDR3 region has the DNA TGTGCCAGCAGCTTCGGACAGGGTGAGACCCAGTACTTC.

This clone came up a few times. The CDR3 spells CAGKTGDGNTIYF. The DNA of the CDR3 is TGTGCCGGGAAGACAGGAGATGGAAACACCATATATTTT. The chain recombines TRBV10-3 with TRBJ1-3; tentative D call: TRBD1 (6 bases). Germline lookup yields CDR1 ENHRY and CDR2 SYGVKD. Trimming removed 11 bases from V and 3 bases from J, with 14 bases in between. This CDR3 is 13 amino acids long.

The V and J genes are TRBV5-4 and TRBJ1-1; no firm D call. The length of the CDR3 is 17 residues. Trimming took off 4 bases at V and 3 bases at J, with 22 bases between the two ends. Germline CDR1 and CDR2: SGHNT and YYREEE (reference sequence). CDR3 loop: CASSRGSFPKWDTEAFF. CDR3 DNA: TGTGCCAGCAGCCGAGGGTCTTTTCCTAAATGGGACACTGAAGCTTTCTTT.

The chain combines TRBV5-1 with TRBJ2-2, with 9 bases identical to TRBD2. With 4 bases clipped from V and 6 bases from J, the junction kept 16 bases outside the gene matches. Germline CDR1 SGHRS, CDR2 YFSETQ. The CDR3 loop spans 18 amino acids. The CDR3 here is CASSPEPPGLASAGELFF. For the CDR3, the DNA is TGCGCCAGCAGCCCGGAGCCCCCGGGACTAGCATCCGCCGGGGAGCTGTTTTTT.

This rearrangement joins TRBV19 to TRBJ2-2, with 14 nucleotides matching TRBD2. The CDR3 spans 18 residues. CDR1 and CDR2 from the germline V gene are LNHDA and SQIVND (reference sequence). The V segment lost 4 bases and the J segment 3 bases; nucleotides outside the gene matches: 7. CDR3 DNA sequence: TGTGCCAGTAGTAGAACCGGGACTAGCGGGGGAGACACCGGGGAGCTGTTTTTT. Residues: CASSRTGTSGGDTGELFF. Based on the CDR3 plus reference TRBV19 and TRBJ2-2, the full variable domain is DGGITQSPKYLFRKEGQNVTLSCEQNLNHDAMYWYRQDPGQGLRLIYYSQIVNDFQKGDIAEGYSVSREKKESFPLTVTSAQKNPTAFYLCASSRTGTSGGDTGELFFGEGSRLTVL.